Described below is a single TCR beta chain sequence and its context. The antigen remains undetermined. Sequencing used immunoSEQ multiplex PCR; TCRdb keeps in-frame clones, though not all of them. The repertoire has approximately 35,000 clones, approximately 85% of them found once; the top ten carry 5.8%. People whose metastatic non-small-cell lung cancer was chemo-refractory got focal radiation along with CTLA-4 blockade by ipilimumab. The sample comes from a study of radiotherapy plus CTLA-4 blockade in lung cancer. Study background: For less than 20% of patients, objective responses occurred, and roughly 30% had disease control.

Germline V CDR1 and CDR2: LNHDA, SQIVND (reference sequence). V was clipped by 5 bases and J by 0 bases; unmatched bases: 17. The CDR3 extends over 22 amino acids. General study results and limits: Expansion of tumor-derived TCR clones was observed in blood after radiotherapy plus ipilimumab. Dynamics of early blood T cell clones, together with interferon-beta, were reportedly the best predictors of response.

The source of this sequence is a human donor with non-small cell lung cancer who had stable disease on radiotherapy plus ipilimumab. The sequencing here drew on peripheral blood, taken from a patient treated with radiotherapy plus ipilimumab. The rearrangement links TRBV19 to TRBJ2-1; the match to TRBD2 covers 15 bases. The CDR3 spells CASSAGLAGGQVGTSSYNEQFF. CDR3 DNA sequence: TGTGCCAGTAGTGCCGGACTAGCGGGAGGGCAGGTAGGGACATCCTCCTACAATGAGCAGTTCTTC.